One and the same sample provided the 28 T cell receptor beta chains below, sequenced in a study of T-cell memory formation after mild COVID-19. TCRdb re-called the 5' RACE reads through MiXCR, storing one row per CDR3 protein. The sample shows about 390,000 distinct CDR3 sequences, 16% of them seen only once. Sample: PBMCs or a T cell subset sorted from them (not recorded which). Every receptor here comes from a man between 18 and 35 years old who had mild COVID-19 (a few samples of this study predate the infection). Cell type and time point are not known.

In nucleotides, the CDR3 is TGTGCCAGCAACCTTCAGGGTAGCACAGATACGCAGTATTTT. Protein product: CASNLQGSTDTQYF. The V gene is TRBV7-9, the J gene TRBJ2-3; possibly TRBD1 for D (5 bases). Between the trimmed V and J ends, which lost 7 bases and 0 bases, there was a span of 11 bases. This CDR3 has 14 residues. Germline V lookup: CDR1 SEHNR, CDR2 FQNEAQ (reference sequence).

This chain connects TRBV12-5 to TRBJ1-3; TRBD1 matches 9 bases. Losses at the gene ends were 1 base for V and 0 bases for J; bases not matched to a gene: 4. CDR1 and CDR2 from the germline V gene are LGHNT and FRNRAP. The CDR3 covers 17 residues. Here the CDR3 reads CASGLDWDRDSGNTIYF. The CDR3 DNA follows: TGTGCTAGTGGTTTGGACTGGGACAGGGACTCTGGAAACACCATATATTTT. The full variable domain, its missing parts supplied by reference TRBV12-5 and TRBJ1-3, is DARVTQTPRHKVTEMGQEVTMRCQPILGHNTVFWYRQTMMQGLELLAYFRNRAPLDDSGMPKDRFSAEMPDATLATLKIQPSEPRDSAVYFCASGLDWDRDSGNTIYFGEGSWLTVV.

This clonotype has ten or more counts. The chain combines TRBV5-1 with TRBJ2-3, with a tentative D call TRBD2 (5 bases). Trimming shortened V by 6 bases and J by 6 bases, and 11 bases separated the two germline ends. This CDR3 has 12 residues. CDR1 and CDR2 from the germline V gene are SGHRS and YFSETQ. For the CDR3, the DNA is TGCGCCAGCACCAGCGAGGGTGATACGCAGTATTTT. This codes for CASTSEGDTQYF.

The chain couples TRBV28 to TRBJ1-3; D is ambiguous. The germline V and J ends were trimmed by 8 bases and 4 bases, with 9 bases remaining between them. In germline, CDR1 is MDHEN, CDR2 SYDVKM. This CDR3 spans 12 amino acids. CDR3 nucleotides: TGTGCCAGCGGCTCAGCGGGAAACACCATATATTTT. Protein sequence: CASGSAGNTIYF.

This rearrangement joins TRBV5-1 to TRBJ1-1; D unclear. V shed 0 bases and J shed 4 bases, with 13 bases lying between them. The CDR3 consists of 15 residues. Per germline, CDR1 SGHRS and CDR2 YFSETQ. CDR3 sequence: CASSLAQTIGTEAFF. The CDR3 DNA reads TGCGCCAGCAGCTTGGCACAGACAATCGGCACTGAAGCTTTCTTT. Filled out from reference TRBV5-1 and TRBJ1-1, the complete variable domain reads KAGVTQTPRYLIKTRGQQVTLSCSPISGHRSVSWYQQTPGQGLQFLFEYFSETQRNKGNFPGRFSGRQFSNSRSEMNVSTLELGDSALYLCASSLAQTIGTEAFFGQGTRLTVV.

This clonotype was detected ten times or more. In nucleotides, the CDR3 is TGTGCCACCAGCAGAGACAGGACAGGGATCGAGCAGTACTTC. Translation gives CATSRDRTGIEQYF. V is TRBV15 and J is TRBJ2-7, with TRBD1 identical over 8 bases. Germline V lookup: CDR1 LNHNV, CDR2 YYDKDF (reference sequence). V shed 0 bases, J shed 6 bases, and the junction held 4 bases outside the gene matches. The CDR3 is 14 residues long.

A few counts support this clonotype. This rearrangement joins TRBV29-1 to TRBJ1-5; D unresolved. This CDR3 region has 13 residues. Germline CDR1 and CDR2: SQVTM and ANQGSEA. Deletions cut 5 bases from V and 2 bases from J, with 10 bases between. This chain's CDR3 is CSVWPGGNQPQHF. The CDR3 coding sequence is TGCAGCGTTTGGCCCGGGGGCAATCAGCCCCAGCATTTT.

This clonotype appeared a few times. This chain links TRBV6-6 with TRBJ1-2; tentative D call: TRBD1 (5 bases). The germline CDR1 and CDR2 sequences are MNHNY and SVGAGI (reference sequence). The CDR3 consists of 16 residues. Trimming stripped 6 bases from V and 5 bases from J, with 22 bases between. CDR3 nucleotide sequence: TGTGCCAGCAGCTCCCCTTCCCGGCATCGACAGTATGGCTACACCTTC. Amino acid sequence: CASSSPSRHRQYGYTF.

This sequence joins TRBV9 and TRBJ2-1; TRBD1 matches 7 bases. The V gene's germline CDR1 is SGDLS and CDR2 YYNGEE. Trimming removed 4 bases from V and 6 bases from J; junction bases left unmatched: 10. CDR3 length: 15 residues. The CDR3 protein is CASSSLGTAFNEQFF. The DNA for the CDR3 is TGTGCCAGCAGCTCACTTGGGACAGCCTTCAATGAGCAGTTCTTC.

This clonotype turned up a few times. The V and J genes are TRBV5-1 and TRBJ1-1; D is unclear. Deletions cut 2 bases from V and 3 bases from J, with 5 bases between. The germline gives CDR1 SGHRS, CDR2 YFSETQ. This CDR3 comprises 12 residues. Written as DNA, the CDR3 is TGCGCCAGCAGCTTCCAGGACACTGAAGCTTTCTTT. Its translation: CASSFQDTEAFF.

This clonotype came up a few times. V and J are TRBV6-5 and TRBJ1-4; a weak D match, TRBD1 (5 bases). The CDR3 sequence is 14 residues long. V dropped 2 bases and J dropped 4 bases, with 8 bases sitting between them. Germline-derived CDR1 and CDR2 are MNHEY and SVGAGI. The CDR3: CASSYGGVNEKLFF. The CDR3 DNA reads TGTGCCAGCAGTTACGGAGGGGTTAATGAAAAACTGTTTTTT.

The chain carries TRBV29-1 and TRBJ2-5, with 7 bases lining up with TRBD1. V lost 4 bases and J lost 5; bases outside the gene matches: 7. Germline CDR1 reads SQVTM; CDR2 reads ANQGSEA. The CDR3 sequence is 13 residues long. As DNA, the CDR3 is TGCAGCGTTGCAGAGGGGGCTTCGGAGACCCAGTACTTC. This translates into CSVAEGASETQYF.

The chain combines TRBV4-1 with TRBJ1-2, with 7 bases matching TRBD1. Germline lookup yields CDR1 MGHRA and CDR2 YSYEKL. The CDR3 loop spans 16 amino acids. V trimming: 4 bases; J trimming: 4 bases; junction bases outside the gene matches: 12. In nucleotides, the CDR3 is TGCGCCAGCAGCCTAAGAAACCGGGACAGCTTCTATGGCTACACCTTC. Translation: CASSLRNRDSFYGYTF.

This clonotype was counted only a few times. The CDR3 bases are TGTGCCAGCAGCGTAGTCCCGAATGAGCAGTTCTTC. As protein: CASSVVPNEQFF. The chain combines TRBV9 with TRBJ2-1; D is uncertain. Between the trimmed V and J ends, which lost 0 bases and 7 bases, there was a span of 5 bases. The germline V gene has CDR1 SGDLS and CDR2 YYNGEE. The CDR3 contains 12 residues.

This clonotype was recorded a few times. The chain links TRBV7-2 to TRBJ2-7, with 12 bases identical to TRBD2. CDR3 size: 13 residues. Losses at the gene ends were 5 bases for V and 6 bases for J; bases not matched to a gene: 2. Germline loops: CDR1 SGHTA, CDR2 FQGNSA. The CDR3 sequence is CASSLGLAGEQYF. The CDR3 DNA reads TGTGCCAGCAGCCTGGGACTAGCGGGCGAGCAGTACTTC.

The chain combines TRBV12-3 or TRBV12-4 with TRBJ2-5; 11 bases line up with TRBD2. CDR3 length: 15 residues. V gave up 5 bases and J gave up 0 bases; unmatched junction bases: 2. The CDR3 loop is CASSGLAGDQETQYF. The CDR3 DNA reads TGTGCCAGCAGTGGACTAGCGGGCGACCAAGAGACCCAGTACTTC.

The rearrangement links TRBV14 to TRBJ1-2; D is perhaps TRBD1 (6 bases). This CDR3 comprises 14 residues. The V gene's germline CDR1 is SGHDN and CDR2 FVKESK. Trimming stripped 4 bases from V and 6 bases from J, with 15 bases between. CDR3 region: CASSRADRNHGYTF. The CDR3 coding sequence is TGTGCCAGCAGCCGGGCGGACAGAAATCATGGCTACACCTTC.

This clonotype was seen once. Just one base apart from a much larger clone, this may be a read error. V and J are TRBV12-5 and TRBJ1-1; D is ambiguous. The CDR3 runs 12 residues. V shed 5 bases and J shed 1 base, with 5 bases lying between them. Germline V CDR1 and CDR2: LGHNT, FRNRAP. The CDR3 protein is CASGVENTEAFF. The CDR3 DNA sequence: TGTGCTAGTGGTGTAGAGAACACTGAAGCTTTCTTT. Complete variable domain (other parts from reference TRBV12-5 and TRBJ1-1): DARVTQTPRHKVTEMGQEVTMRCQPILGHNTVFWYRQTMMQGLELLAYFRNRAPLDDSGMPKDRFSAEMPDATLATLKIQPSEPRDSAVYFCASGVENTEAFFGQGTRLTVV.

This clonotype came up a few times. The CDR3 protein is CASGAVPTYGYTF. The CDR3 DNA follows: TGTGCCAGCGGCGCGGTCCCCACCTATGGCTACACCTTC. The chain is built from TRBV28 and TRBJ1-2, with D unresolved. This CDR3 contains 13 residues. CDR1 and CDR2 from the germline V gene are MDHEN and SYDVKM. V lost 8 bases and J lost 4, with 14 bases in between.

The table lists this clonotype with a few counts. This CDR3 is CASSSDAGSSYNSPLHF. The CDR3 DNA is TGTGCCAGCAGCTCGGACGCAGGGAGCTCCTATAATTCACCCCTCCACTTT. The gene calls are TRBV7-6 and TRBJ1-6; a weak D match, TRBD1 (5 bases). Looked up from germline, CDR1 is SGHVS and CDR2 is FNYEAQ. The CDR3 length is 17 residues. The ends were cut back, 4 bases at V and 0 bases at J, with 13 bases in the middle.

This clonotype was seen a handful of times. The J gene is TRBJ1-5, the V gene TRBV12-3 or TRBV12-4; perhaps TRBD1 as D (6 bases). The germline V and J ends were trimmed by 10 bases and 6 bases, with 13 bases remaining between them. The CDR3 runs to 12 residues. CDR3 sequence reads: CATQGRGQPQHF. CDR3 nucleotides: TGTGCCACCCAGGGGCGAGGTCAGCCCCAGCATTTT.

This clonotype has a handful of counts. The chain combines TRBV6-2 or TRBV6-3 with TRBJ1-5, with D possibly matching TRBD1 (5 bases). The germline gives CDR1 MNHEY, CDR2 SVGEGT. The CDR3 runs to 16 residues. V was trimmed by 4 bases and J by 3 bases, leaving 16 bases between them. CDR3 sequence reads: CASSFGAFKDNQPQHF. The CDR3 DNA reads as TGTGCCAGCAGTTTCGGGGCTTTTAAGGACAATCAGCCCCAGCATTTT.

This clonotype was counted only a few times. The chain carries TRBV3-1 and TRBJ1-1; D is unclear. The CDR3 sequence is 14 residues long. V lost 5 bases, J lost 2 bases, and 12 bases lay in between. Per germline, CDR1 LGHDT and CDR2 YNNKEL (reference sequence). Here the CDR3 reads CASSTGRRNTEAFF. CDR3 nucleotides: TGTGCCAGCAGCACGGGGAGGAGAAACACTGAAGCTTTCTTT.

In this sample, this clonotype turned up a few times. The V call is TRBV7-9, the J call TRBJ1-2; D is unresolved. This CDR3 is 12 amino acids long. Germline-derived CDR1 and CDR2 are SEHNR and FQNEAQ (reference sequence). Trimming shortened V by 5 bases and J by 7 bases, and 11 bases separated the two germline ends. The CDR3 reads CASSDGSPGYTF. CDR3 nucleotide sequence: TGTGCCAGCAGCGATGGGAGTCCTGGCTACACCTTC.

The rearrangement joins TRBV4-3 to TRBJ2-1, with D possibly being TRBD2 (5 bases). The germline V gene encodes CDR1 LGHNA and CDR2 YSLEER. With 0 bases removed from V and 0 bases from J, the gap between germline ends came to 15 bases. CDR3 size: 18 residues. The CDR3 sequence is CASSQDRIGLPSYNEQFF. The DNA for the CDR3 is TGCGCCAGCAGCCAAGATCGGATCGGACTTCCCTCCTACAATGAGCAGTTCTTC.

This chain joins TRBV6-5 and TRBJ2-7; D is unresolved. CDR1 is MNHEY and CDR2 is SVGAGI in the germline V gene. CDR3 size: 13 residues. V was trimmed by 6 bases and J by 4 bases, leaving 13 bases between them. CDR3: CASSARWGYEQYV. The CDR3 DNA reads TGTGCCAGCAGCGCCAGGTGGGGATACGAGCAGTACGTC.

V gene TRBV4-1 combines with J gene TRBJ2-2; possible D gene TRBD1, 5 bases. Germline V gene lookup returns CDR1 MGHRA and CDR2 YSYEKL. Trimming cost V 1 base and J 7 bases, with 13 bases left between them. The CDR3 has 15 residues. CDR3 sequence reads: CASSQGQGTGGELFF. DNA for the CDR3: TGCGCCAGCAGCCAAGGGCAGGGTACCGGCGGGGAGCTGTTTTTT.

The rearrangement joins TRBV11-2 to TRBJ2-3, with a possible D match to TRBD2 (5 bases). From germline, CDR1 is SGHAT and CDR2 FQNNGV. V was trimmed by 1 base and J by 2 bases, leaving 10 bases between them. The CDR3 contains 15 residues. The CDR3 DNA reads as TGTGCCAGCAGCTTAGGGACTCCAAACACAGATACGCAGTATTTT. Protein sequence: CASSLGTPNTDTQYF.